The present entry profiles one T cell receptor (beta chain) with its context. Its antigen is as yet unknown. The entry originates in a study of cytomegalovirus exposure and HLA in healthy donors. Study findings and constraints: Cytomegalovirus association was assigned to about 150 TCR beta chains.

Some clones are missing from TCRdb's copy, which holds only in-frame ones; the method was immunoSEQ multiplex PCR. The sample consists of roughly 60,000 clones, 85% to 95% of them appearing once. The CDR3 has 16 residues. J gave up 7 bases and V 0 bases, and 9 bases lay outside the gene matches. Looked up from germline, CDR1 is SGHRS and CDR2 is YFSETQ. The gene calls are TRBV5-1 and TRBJ2-3, with TRBD2 matching 9 bases. Sequencing used PBMCs. This sequence was found in a young woman in good health and CMV-seropositive. CDR3 region: CASSLESGGTLHTQYF. CDR3 bases: TGCGCCAGCAGCTTGGAGAGCGGGGGGACTCTCCATACGCAGTATTTT.